These 6 T cell receptor beta chains share one sample of origin, sequenced in a study of blood T cell repertoires in COVID-19. Profiling relied on immunoSEQ multiplex PCR, and the TCRdb table lists in-frame clones only, not all of them. The data show about 280,000 clones, around 86% seen once. The material sequenced was peripheral blood. The origin of the receptors is a man aged 40-49 years with active or convalescent COVID-19.

The CDR3 spells CASSPYGQGDTIYF. For the CDR3, the DNA is TGCGCCAGCAGCCCCTACGGACAGGGAGACACCATATATTTT. The rearrangement links TRBV5-1 to TRBJ1-3, with 8 positions matching TRBD1. The CDR3 is 14 residues long. Trimming cost V 4 bases and J 8 bases; bases outside gene matches: 8. The germline gives CDR1 SGHRS, CDR2 YFSETQ.

The chain couples TRBV27 to TRBJ2-3, with 7 nucleotides matching TRBD1. CDR1 and CDR2 (germline): MNHEY, SMNVEV (reference sequence). The CDR3 has 16 residues. Trimming cost V 2 bases and J 1 base; bases outside gene matches: 6. The CDR3 DNA reads TGTGCCAGCAGTTTAAGAGGGGGCTGGGGCACAGATACGCAGTATTTT. This codes for CASSLRGGWGTDTQYF.

As DNA, the CDR3 is TGTGCCTGGAGTACCCCGGGACAGGGGTTCTATCAGCCCCAGCATTTT. This codes for CAWSTPGQGFYQPQHF. This chain joins TRBV30 and TRBJ1-5, with 10 bases that match TRBD1. CDR1 and CDR2 (germline): GTSNPN, SVGIG (reference sequence). The CDR3 has 16 residues. Germline trimming cut 2 bases from V and 5 bases from J; bases unmatched to any gene: 9.

The V gene is TRBV15, the J gene TRBJ2-2; perhaps TRBD2 as D (5 bases). The V end was cut by 0 bases, the J end by 8 bases, with 16 bases between. Germline V lookup: CDR1 LNHNV, CDR2 YYDKDF (reference sequence). The CDR3 consists of 16 residues. CDR3 bases: TGTGCCACCAGCAGAGACCCCGGGCGAGGGAAGGGGGAGCTGTTTTTT. As protein: CATSRDPGRGKGELFF. The complete variable domain, with remaining parts taken from reference TRBV15 and TRBJ2-2, reads DAMVIQNPRYQVTQFGKPVTLSCSQTLNHNVMYWYQQKSSQAPKLLFHYYDKDFNNEADTPDNFQSRRPNTSFCFLDIRSPGLGDTAMYLCATSRDPGRGKGELFFGEGSRLTVL.

This sequence joins TRBV7-3 and TRBJ1-1; TRBD1 agrees at 8 bases. With 5 bases clipped from V and 5 bases from J, the junction kept 4 bases outside the gene matches. The CDR3 extends over 13 amino acids. CDR1 is SGHTA, CDR2 FQGTGA, per germline. The CDR3 region is CASSLRQGTEAFF. CDR3 in DNA: TGTGCCAGCAGCCTCCGACAGGGGACTGAAGCTTTCTTT.

This clone has just a few counts. The CDR3 DNA follows: TGTGCCAGCTACGAAGGAGTCGGGACCCAGTACTTC. It encodes CASYEGVGTQYF. The chain uses TRBV5-6 and TRBJ2-5; D is unresolved. Trimming shortened V by 7 bases and J by 7 bases, and 14 bases separated the two germline ends. CDR3 size: 12 residues. Germline lookup yields CDR1 SGHDT and CDR2 YYEEEE. Combining the CDR3 with reference TRBV5-6 and TRBJ2-5 gives the whole variable domain DAGVTQSPTHLIKTRGQQVTLRCSPKSGHDTVSWYQQALGQGPQFIFQYYEEEERQRGNFPDRFSGHQFPNYSSELNVNALLLGDSALYLCASYEGVGTQYFGPGTRLLVL.